The entry below describes one T cell receptor (beta chain). Its cognate antigen is unknown. TCRdb keeps only in-frame clones here, not all; method: immunoSEQ multiplex PCR. The sample consists of about 160,000 clones, roughly 90% of them appearing once. The data originate from a study of cytomegalovirus exposure and HLA in healthy donors. Study findings and constraints: The classifier reportedly diagnosed cytomegalovirus status with high sensitivity and specificity.

The CDR3 sequence is 13 residues long. Germline values: CDR1 MRHNA, CDR2 SNTAGT. The ends were cut back, 2 bases at V and 4 bases at J, with 8 bases in the middle. Sequencing was carried out using PBMCs. The sequence was obtained from a woman aged 18-29 years in good health and CMV-seronegative. The rearrangement joins TRBV6-4 to TRBJ1-2, with D perhaps matching TRBD1 (5 bases). The CDR3 here is CASSDGRGYGYTF. The CDR3 DNA reads TGTGCCAGCAGTGACGGAAGGGGCTATGGCTACACCTTC.